This T cell receptor (beta chain) was documented in a study of PD-L1 blockade in urothelial cancer. Method: immunoSEQ multiplex PCR; TCRdb's copy keeps in-frame clones and lacks some. Seen here are about 51,000 clones, around 86% observed once, and the top ten hold 16%. The CDR3 is made up of 17 amino acids. CDR1 SGHRS and CDR2 YFSETQ come from the germline V gene. J was trimmed by 3 bases and V by 0 bases; bases with no gene match: 8. This material consisted of PBMCs, taken around atezolizumab (anti-PD-L1) treatment. The receptor was derived from a man aged 55 to 70 with urothelial cancer. The chain is built from TRBV5-1 and TRBJ2-3; 9 positions match TRBD1. In nucleotides, the CDR3 is TGCGCCAGCAGCTTGGTCCGGGACAGGGATAGGACAGATACGCAGTATTTT. Amino acids: CASSLVRDRDRTDTQYF.